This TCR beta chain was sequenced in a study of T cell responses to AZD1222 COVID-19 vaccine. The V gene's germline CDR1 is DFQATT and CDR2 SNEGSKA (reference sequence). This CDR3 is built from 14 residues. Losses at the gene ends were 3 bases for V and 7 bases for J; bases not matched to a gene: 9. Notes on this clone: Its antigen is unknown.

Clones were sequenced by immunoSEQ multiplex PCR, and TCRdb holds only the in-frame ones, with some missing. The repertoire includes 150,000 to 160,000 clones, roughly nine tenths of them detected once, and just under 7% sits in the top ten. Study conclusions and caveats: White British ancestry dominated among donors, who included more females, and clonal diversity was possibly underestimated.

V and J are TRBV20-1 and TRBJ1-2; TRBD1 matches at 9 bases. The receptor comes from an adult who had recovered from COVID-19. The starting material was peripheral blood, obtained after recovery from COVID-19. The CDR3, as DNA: TGCAGTGCTAGTGATGGGGGACAGGGTGCTGGCTACACCTTC. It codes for CSASDGGQGAGYTF.